This T cell receptor beta chain was obtained from a study of T cell responses to AZD1222 COVID-19 vaccine. Regarding the study as a whole: Targets within unmutated variant regions were reportedly found for nearly half of spike-specific TCRs.

A remark on this clone: What it binds is unknown.

Profiled with immunoSEQ multiplex PCR; TCRdb holds only in-frame clones, not every one. The sample lists more than 140,000 clones, 91% occurring once. Unmatched junction bases numbered 7, after V lost 0 bases and J lost 7 bases. Germline V gives CDR1 SGHNT, CDR2 YYREEE (reference sequence). The CDR3 is 16 residues long. The chain combines TRBV5-4 with TRBJ2-1; 10 bases are shared with TRBD2. The clonotype comes from an adult in good health. The material sequenced was peripheral blood, taken on day 0 of AZD1222 vaccination. The CDR3 DNA sequence: TGTGCCAGCAGCTTGGTTGGGACTAGCGTCCGGAATGAGCAGTTCTTC. Amino acids: CASSLVGTSVRNEQFF.